This is a list of T cell receptor beta chains from one sample in a study of blood T cell repertoires in COVID-19. Only in-frame clones appear in the TCRdb table, and some are missing; sequencing was by immunoSEQ multiplex PCR. In the table there are over 300,000 clones, 85% to 90% of which are singletons. The sequencing input was peripheral blood. The origin of the receptors is a man aged 18 to 29 with active or convalescent COVID-19. The conserved cysteine and the conserved F or W are not part of the CDR3 here. A clone size is listed for some rows: how often the clone was seen (once, few, many), or a class if it is expanded.

clone_size | j_call | v_call | cdr3_aa
NA | TRBJ2-3 | TRBV10-2 | ASSGGLAGDGDTQY
NA | TRBJ2-7 | TRBV7-7 | ASSLGQETYEQY
once | TRBJ2-5 | TRBV7-9 | ASSTLAGGQETQY
NA | TRBJ2-1 | TRBV7-2 | ASSILANEQF
once | TRBJ2-2 | TRBV28 | ASRGGYLANTGELF
NA | TRBJ1-1 | TRBV3-1/TRBV3-2 | ASSQDLGAEAF
NA | TRBJ2-3 | TRBV18 | ASSPIAGTGHGAQY
NA | TRBJ1-2 | TRBV20-1 | SARSQSGYT
NA | TRBJ2-5 | TRBV7-3 | ASSENSGATQY
NA | TRBJ2-7 | TRBV18 | ASEPGTGIHEQY
NA | TRBJ1-2 | TRBV15 | ATSSTGYLYGYT
once | TRBJ2-1 | TRBV28 | ASSFGGGNINEQF
NA | TRBJ1-2 | TRBV3-1/TRBV3-2 | ASSQVTGGRGYT
NA | TRBJ1-2 | TRBV9 | ASSPGTGVQGYT
NA | TRBJ2-7 | TRBV7-9 | ASSLWTSAASSYEQY
NA | TRBJ1-1 | TRBV2 | ASRPRDEAF
once | TRBJ2-7 | TRBV28 | ASSTPDRGYEQY
NA | TRBJ2-1 | TRBV19 | ASSILASHYNEQF
NA | TRBJ2-3 | TRBV9 | ASSRVFGSGTDTQY
NA | TRBJ2-1 | TRBV12-5 | ASTSGNNNEQF
NA | TRBJ1-1 | TRBV3-1/TRBV3-2 | ASSISGQGNTEAF
NA | TRBJ2-4 | TRBV14 | ASIANRWRNLAKNIQY
NA | TRBJ1-2 | TRBV18 | ASSPPVRGYGYT
NA | TRBJ1-4 | TRBV6-5 | ASSYETPLGEKLF
NA | TRBJ2-5 | TRBV2 | ASSIPGTGAETQY
NA | TRBJ2-2 | TRBV7-3 | ASSHLAGGTGELF
NA | TRBJ2-7 | TRBV27 | ASSLQTSYEQY
NA | TRBJ2-1 | TRBV19 | ASTPGTREYNEQF
NA | TRBJ2-1 | TRBV4-1 | ASSLGTGKDEQF
NA | TRBJ2-1 | TRBV19 | ASKVWEGYNEQF
NA | TRBJ1-5 | TRBV2 | ASSTTSGGIGQPQH
NA | TRBJ1-4 | TRBV3-1/TRBV3-2 | ASSARGITNEKLF
NA | TRBJ1-2 | TRBV21-1 | ASSKGVMGPGDEHNYGYT
once | TRBJ2-7 | TRBV27 | ASSLLPGDYEQY
NA | TRBJ2-1 | TRBV4-3 | ASSQGVTGREQF
NA | TRBJ2-3 | TRBV18 | ASSPAGGLTDTQY
NA | TRBJ2-3 | TRBV3-1/TRBV3-2 | ASSSRDRVTDTQY
once | TRBJ2-5 | TRBV18 | ASSPGGRVSGDLRETQY
NA | TRBJ2-7 | TRBV29-1 | SVQDTVEQY
NA | TRBJ2-4 | TRBV3-1/TRBV3-2 | ASSPGLADGWAKNIQY